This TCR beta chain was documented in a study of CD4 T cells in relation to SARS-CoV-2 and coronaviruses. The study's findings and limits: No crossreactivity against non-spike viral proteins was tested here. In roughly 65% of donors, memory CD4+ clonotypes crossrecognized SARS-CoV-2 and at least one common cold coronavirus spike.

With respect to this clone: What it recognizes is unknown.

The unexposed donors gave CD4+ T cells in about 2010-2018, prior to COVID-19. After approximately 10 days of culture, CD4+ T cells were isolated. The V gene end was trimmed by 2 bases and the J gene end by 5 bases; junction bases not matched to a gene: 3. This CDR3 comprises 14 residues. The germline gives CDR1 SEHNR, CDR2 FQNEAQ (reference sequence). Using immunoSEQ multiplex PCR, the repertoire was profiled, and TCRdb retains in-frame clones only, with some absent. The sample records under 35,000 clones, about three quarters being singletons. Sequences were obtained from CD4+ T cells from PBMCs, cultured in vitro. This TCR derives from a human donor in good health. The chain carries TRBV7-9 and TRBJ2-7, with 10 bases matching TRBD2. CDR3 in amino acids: CASSLLAGANEQYF. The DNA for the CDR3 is TGTGCCAGCAGCTTACTAGCGGGAGCCAACGAGCAGTACTTC.